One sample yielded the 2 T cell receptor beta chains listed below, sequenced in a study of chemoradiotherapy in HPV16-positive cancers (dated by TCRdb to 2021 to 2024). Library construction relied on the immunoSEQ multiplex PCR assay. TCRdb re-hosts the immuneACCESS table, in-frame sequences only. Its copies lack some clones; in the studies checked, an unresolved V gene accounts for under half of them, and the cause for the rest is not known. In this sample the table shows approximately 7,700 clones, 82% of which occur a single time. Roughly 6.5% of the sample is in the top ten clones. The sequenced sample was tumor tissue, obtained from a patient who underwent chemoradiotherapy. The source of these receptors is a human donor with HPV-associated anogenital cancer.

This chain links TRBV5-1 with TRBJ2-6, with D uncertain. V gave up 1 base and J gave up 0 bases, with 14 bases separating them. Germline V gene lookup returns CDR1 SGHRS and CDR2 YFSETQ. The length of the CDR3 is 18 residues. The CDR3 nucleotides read TGCGCCAGCAGCTTGATTCCCTTCGAGGCCTCTGGGGCCAACGTCCTGACTTTC. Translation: CASSLIPFEASGANVLTF.

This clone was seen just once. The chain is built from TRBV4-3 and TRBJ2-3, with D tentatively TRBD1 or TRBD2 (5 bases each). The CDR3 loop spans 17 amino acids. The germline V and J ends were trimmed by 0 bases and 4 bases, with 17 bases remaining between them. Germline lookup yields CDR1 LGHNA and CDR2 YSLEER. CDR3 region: CASSQDRDGAYSDTQYF. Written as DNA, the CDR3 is TGCGCCAGCAGCCAAGACCGGGACGGAGCATACTCAGATACGCAGTATTTT.